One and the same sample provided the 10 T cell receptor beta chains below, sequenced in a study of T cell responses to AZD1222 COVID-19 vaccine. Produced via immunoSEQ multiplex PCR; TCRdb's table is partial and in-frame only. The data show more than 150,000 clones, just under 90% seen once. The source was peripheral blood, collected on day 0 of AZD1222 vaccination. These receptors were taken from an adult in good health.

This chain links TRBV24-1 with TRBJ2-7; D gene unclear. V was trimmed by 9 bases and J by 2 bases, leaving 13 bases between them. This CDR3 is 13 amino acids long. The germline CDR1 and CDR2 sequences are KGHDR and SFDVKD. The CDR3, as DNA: TGTGCCACCGGAGATACCAGCACCTACGAGCAGTACTTC. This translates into CATGDTSTYEQYF.

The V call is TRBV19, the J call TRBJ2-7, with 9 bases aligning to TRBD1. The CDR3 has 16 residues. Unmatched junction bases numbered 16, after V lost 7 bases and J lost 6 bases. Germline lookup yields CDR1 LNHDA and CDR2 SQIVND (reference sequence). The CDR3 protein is CASTPRWGTGSLEQYF. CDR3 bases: TGTGCCAGTACCCCACGGTGGGGGACAGGGAGTCTCGAGCAGTACTTC. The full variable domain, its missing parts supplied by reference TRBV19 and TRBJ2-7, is DGGITQSPKYLFRKEGQNVTLSCEQNLNHDAMYWYRQDPGQGLRLIYYSQIVNDFQKGDIAEGYSVSREKKESFPLTVTSAQKNPTAFYLCASTPRWGTGSLEQYFGPGTRLTVT.

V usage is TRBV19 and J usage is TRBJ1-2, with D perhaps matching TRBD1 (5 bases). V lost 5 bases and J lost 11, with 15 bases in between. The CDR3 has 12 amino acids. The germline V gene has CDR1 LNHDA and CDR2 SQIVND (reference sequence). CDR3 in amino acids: CASSAKTAAYTF. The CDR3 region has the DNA TGTGCCAGTAGTGCCAAGACAGCGGCGTACACCTTC.

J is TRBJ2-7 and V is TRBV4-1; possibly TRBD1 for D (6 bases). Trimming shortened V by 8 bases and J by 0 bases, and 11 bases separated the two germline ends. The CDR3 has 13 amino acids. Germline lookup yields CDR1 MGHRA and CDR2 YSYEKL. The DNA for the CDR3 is TGCGCCAGCGGGAGACAGGACTCCTACGAGCAGTACTTC. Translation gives CASGRQDSYEQYF.

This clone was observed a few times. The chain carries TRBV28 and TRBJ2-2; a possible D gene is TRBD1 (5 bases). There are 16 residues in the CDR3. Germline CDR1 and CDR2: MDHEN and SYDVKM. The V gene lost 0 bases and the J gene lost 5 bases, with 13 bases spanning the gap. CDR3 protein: CASSLWGRVRTGELFF. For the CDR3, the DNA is TGTGCCAGCAGTTTATGGGGCAGGGTGAGAACCGGGGAGCTGTTTTTT. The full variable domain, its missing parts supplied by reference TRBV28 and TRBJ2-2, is DVKVTQSSRYLVKRTGEKVFLECVQDMDHENMFWYRQDPGLGLRLIYFSYDVKMKEKGDIPEGYSVSREKKERFSLILESASTNQTSMYLCASSLWGRVRTGELFFGEGSRLTVL.

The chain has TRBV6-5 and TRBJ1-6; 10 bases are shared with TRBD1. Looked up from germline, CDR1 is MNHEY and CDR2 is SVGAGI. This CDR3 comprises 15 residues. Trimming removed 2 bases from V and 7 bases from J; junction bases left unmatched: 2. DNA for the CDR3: TGTGCCAGCAGTTACGACAGGGGGCGGAATTCACCCCTCCACTTT. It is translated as CASSYDRGRNSPLHF.

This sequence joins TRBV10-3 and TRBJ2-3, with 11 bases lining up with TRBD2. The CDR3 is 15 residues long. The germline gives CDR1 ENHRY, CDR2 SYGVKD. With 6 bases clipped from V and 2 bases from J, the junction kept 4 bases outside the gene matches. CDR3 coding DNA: TGTGCCATCAGGGGGACTAGCGGAGCCACAGATACGCAGTATTTT. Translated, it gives CAIRGTSGATDTQYF.

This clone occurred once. The CDR3 spells CASRSTGHTQYF. Written as DNA, the CDR3 is TGTGCCAGCAGGTCGACAGGTCATACGCAGTATTTT. The V call is TRBV5-6, the J call TRBJ2-3; possibly TRBD1 for D (6 bases). This CDR3 region has 12 residues. Germline CDR1 reads SGHDT; CDR2 reads YYEEEE. V lost 5 bases, J lost 7 bases, and 11 bases lay in between.

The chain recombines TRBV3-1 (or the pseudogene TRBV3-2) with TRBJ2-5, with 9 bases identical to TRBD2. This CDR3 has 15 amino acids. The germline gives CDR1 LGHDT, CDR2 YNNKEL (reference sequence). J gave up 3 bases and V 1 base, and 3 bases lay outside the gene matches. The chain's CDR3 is CASSQALAGKETQYF. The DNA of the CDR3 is TGTGCCAGCAGCCAAGCCCTAGCGGGGAAAGAGACCCAGTACTTC.

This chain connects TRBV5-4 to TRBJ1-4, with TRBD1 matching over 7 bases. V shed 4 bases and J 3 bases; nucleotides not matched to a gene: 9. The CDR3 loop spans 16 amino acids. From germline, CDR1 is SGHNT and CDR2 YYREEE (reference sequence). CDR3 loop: CASSRRGRGANEKLFF. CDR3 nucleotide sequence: TGTGCCAGCAGCCGGAGGGGGCGCGGGGCTAATGAAAAACTGTTTTTT.